This T cell receptor (beta chain) was found in a study of T cells in Graves' hyperthyroidism and ophthalmopathy. Broader study findings: Blood held most thyroid clonotypes expanded above 0.001 frequency. Ophthalmopathy could be told apart from stable hyperthyroidism with a 13 V-J model.

This CDR3 spans 13 amino acids. The V end lost 7 bases, the J end lost 1 base, and 10 bases lay between the germline ends. Germline V gene sequence: CDR1 MNHNS, CDR2 SASEGT. This clonotype was detected ten times or more. Its specificity is unknown. TCR beta CDR3 region amplification was performed from RNA transcripts. The study used the HTBI primer set for a first-round RT-PCR of the TCR CDR3. Using its own MiXCR run on the multiplex PCR reads, TCRdb lists one record per CDR3 protein. The sample holds around 380,000 distinct CDR3 sequences, approximately 13% seen once. It was at first hyperthyroidism diagnosis, before any ophthalmopathy symptoms, that the blood sample was taken.

The chain combines TRBV6-1 with TRBJ2-5, with D unresolved. This receptor was taken from a young man with Graves' hyperthyroidism that later progressed to Graves' ophthalmopathy. The source material was blood. CDR3 protein: CASTMRPQETQYF. The CDR3 region has the DNA TGTGCCAGCACCATGAGGCCCCAAGAGACCCAGTACTTC.